The entry below gives a single TCR beta chain sequence along with its context. Antigen specificity is unknown. This record belongs to a study of cytomegalovirus exposure and HLA in healthy donors. The PCR contained 60 Vbeta and 13 Jbeta primers. The table came from immunoSEQ multiplex PCR; TCRdb's copy has only in-frame clones and leaves some out. The sample yields a few hundred thousand clones, approximately 90% seen once. The CDR3 contains 15 residues. CDR1 SGHRS and CDR2 YFSETQ come from the germline V gene. V dropped 0 bases and J dropped 0 bases, with 4 bases sitting between them. Study outcomes and limitations: Information on immune exposure was restricted to one variable (CMV serostatus). It was reported that the classifier diagnosed cytomegalovirus status with high specificity and sensitivity in both the original and validation cohorts. Most TCR beta V segments were productive about 87% or about 30% of the time in an earlier analysis.

The TCR originated in a woman between 18 and 30 years old in good health and CMV-seronegative. The material sequenced was PBMCs. The chain combines TRBV5-1 with TRBJ2-6; D remains unclear. In nucleotides, the CDR3 is TGCGCCAGCAGCTTGGGCAGCTCTGGGGCCAACGTCCTGACTTTC. Translated: CASSLGSSGANVLTF.